The clone carrying this T cell receptor (beta chain) was detected only a few times. Its antigen is undetermined. Molecular barcoding with unique molecular identifiers was used for the TCRbeta library. Via MiXCR, TCRdb re-called the PCR reads, giving one row per CDR3 protein. The table lists 400,000 to 550,000 distinct CDR3 sequences, about 11% of them singletons, with roughly 2.1% in the top ten. The data derive from a study of T-cell reconstitution after alpha-beta-depleted transplantation in children. General study results and limits: The main origin of T-cell counts and diversity one year after transplant was newly produced T cells.

Sample: PBMCs, taken before TCRalphabeta/CD19-depleted stem cell transplant. This receptor was identified in a child aged 2 to 10 with inherited bone marrow failure, due to receive a stem cell transplant.

The CDR3 protein is CASSSWDRRTYEQYF. The CDR3 bases are TGTGCCAGCAGTTCGTGGGACAGGCGAACCTACGAGCAGTACTTC. This rearrangement joins TRBV6-2 or TRBV6-3 to TRBJ2-7; TRBD1 agrees at 8 bases. CDR3 length: 15 residues. Germline V gene sequence: CDR1 MNHEY, CDR2 SVGEGT. Germline trimming cut 4 bases from V and 2 bases from J; bases unmatched to any gene: 7.